Listed below are T cell receptor beta chains from one sample, sequenced in a study of blood T cell repertoires in COVID-19. The assay was immunoSEQ multiplex PCR, and TCRdb's table has in-frame clones only and misses some. Of under 200,000 clones in the sample, approximately 80% were seen once. The sequencing sample was made of peripheral blood. The receptors were sampled from a man in his 60s with acute or convalescent COVID-19. The CDR3 runs from the conserved cysteine through the conserved F or W. A D gene is named only where the DNA matches it firmly. Size values are once, few and many counts, or a class for expanded clones, and some rows have none.

V	D	size	J	CDR3	DNA
TRBV4-3	.	once	TRBJ1-2	CASSQGGWAGGYTF	TGCGCCAGCAGCCAAGGAGGGTGGGCTGGTGGCTACACCTTC
TRBV24-1	TRBD1	.	TRBJ2-5	CATSLTGGEDETQYF	TGTGCCACCAGCTTAACAGGGGGCGAGGACGAGACCCAGTACTTC
TRBV19	TRBD1	.	TRBJ2-7	CASSSDRAYEQYF	TGTGCCAGTAGTTCGGACAGGGCCTACGAGCAGTACTTC
TRBV10-3	TRBD1	many	TRBJ2-2	CAISVTGDVGELFF	TGTGCCATCAGTGTGACAGGGGATGTAGGGGAGCTGTTTTTT
TRBV3-1/TRBV3-2	.	.	TRBJ1-6	CASSSAGDSPLHF	TGTGCCAGCAGCAGTGCTGGAGATTCACCCCTCCACTTT
TRBV7-9	.	.	TRBJ1-1	CASTLGYEAFF	TGTGCCAGCACCCTGGGCTATGAAGCTTTCTTT
TRBV4-3	TRBD1	once	TRBJ2-7	CASSQGTGTLYEQYF	TGCGCCAGCAGCCAAGGGACAGGGACCCTCTACGAGCAGTACTTC
TRBV7-9	TRBD2	.	TRBJ2-1	CASSLEGLAGTYNEQFF	TGTGCCAGCAGCTTAGAGGGTCTAGCGGGGACATACAATGAGCAGTTCTTC
TRBV5-1	.	once	TRBJ1-5	CASSLEGLGSNQPQHF	TGCGCCAGCAGCTTGGAGGGACTAGGGAGCAATCAGCCCCAGCATTTT
TRBV5-1	.	.	TRBJ1-2	CASSLGRGGTYGYTF	TGCGCCAGCAGCTTGGGGCGGGGGGGAACGTATGGCTACACCTTC
TRBV5-1	.	.	TRBJ2-5	CASSLEGDIQQTQYF	TGCGCCAGCAGCTTGGAAGGAGATATTCAACAGACCCAGTACTTC
TRBV2	.	.	TRBJ2-3	CASNRGGGATDTQYF	TGTGCCAGCAACAGAGGAGGGGGGGCGACAGATACGCAGTATTTT
TRBV2	.	.	TRBJ1-2	CASSEHRANYGYTF	TGTGCCAGCAGCGAACACAGGGCTAACTATGGCTACACCTTC
TRBV11-2	.	.	TRBJ1-4	CASSLVGSTNEKLFF	TGTGCCAGCAGCTTAGTGGGCTCAACTAATGAAAAACTGTTTTTT
TRBV6-5	.	.	TRBJ1-2	CASSYATNYGYTF	TGTGCCAGCAGTTACGCGACTAACTATGGCTACACCTTC
TRBV5-5	TRBD2	.	TRBJ2-5	CASSPGRGPRAGGFQETQYF	TGTGCCAGCAGCCCCGGACGAGGGCCCCGGGCGGGGGGGTTTCAAGAGACCCAGTACTTC
TRBV4-3	TRBD1	.	TRBJ1-2	CASSQEGAGGDGYTF	TGCGCCAGCAGCCAAGAGGGGGCAGGGGGCGATGGCTACACCTTC
TRBV5-6	TRBD1	few	TRBJ2-5	CASSLIRTGKETQYF	TGTGCCAGCAGCCTGATCAGGACAGGGAAAGAGACCCAGTACTTC
TRBV6-5	.	.	TRBJ1-4	CASRQSGGSSEVLFF	TGTGCCAGCAGACAGAGTGGGGGGAGCTCCGAGGTACTGTTTTTT
TRBV3-1/TRBV3-2	TRBD1	.	TRBJ2-7	CASSPPGQTYEQYF	TGTGCCAGCAGCCCCCCGGGACAGACCTACGAGCAGTACTTC